This T cell receptor beta chain was identified in a study of CD8 T cells in ankylosing spondylitis. Study results and limitations: A motif in TCR beta, a set of under ten highly homologous variants, appeared characteristic of ankylosing spondylitis blood.

A note on this clonotype: Its antigen is unknown.

TCRdb re-analysed the 5' RACE reads in MiXCR, keeping a single row per CDR3 protein. This table has 470,000 or so distinct CDR3 sequences, about 25% appearing once. The CDR3 is 18 residues long. Germline assignment: CDR1 SNHLY and CDR2 FYNNEI. V lost 4 bases and J lost 1; bases outside the gene matches: 8. The receptor was isolated from a male donor with ankylosing spondylitis. The V and J genes are TRBV2 and TRBJ2-3; 13 nucleotides align to TRBD2. The material sequenced was blood, either unsorted or a sorted T cell fraction (not recorded which). The CDR3, as DNA: TGTGCCAGCAGTGGGACTAGCGGGAGAAAACTCGGCACAGATACGCAGTATTTT. Translation: CASSGTSGRKLGTDTQYF.